These 15 T cell receptor beta chains originate from one sample sequenced in a study of blood T cell repertoires in COVID-19 (dated by TCRdb to about 2020). The method was the immunoSEQ multiplex PCR assay. The clones in this table, taken by TCRdb from immuneACCESS, are in-frame only. Not every clone is retained; where verified, under half of the shortfall comes from an unresolved V gene, and the cause of the rest is unknown. The table for this sample lists around 300,000 clones; roughly 88% of them were counted only once. The ten most abundant clones make up around 5% of the sample. Sequenced sample: PBMCs or T cells enriched from blood (not recorded which). The receptors were gathered from a man aged 30 to 45 who had recovered from COVID-19.

This clone was observed a few times. This rearrangement joins TRBV28 to TRBJ1-1; D remains unclear. The germline V and J ends were trimmed by 7 bases and 1 base, with 7 bases remaining between them. The CDR3 has 12 residues. The V gene's germline CDR1 is MDHEN and CDR2 SYDVKM. The CDR3: CASTIPNTEAFF. DNA of the CDR3: TGTGCCAGCACAATCCCGAACACTGAAGCTTTCTTT.

V is TRBV20-1 and J is TRBJ2-3; TRBD2 aligns across 12 bases. V lost 3 bases to trimming and J lost 5 bases; unmatched junction nucleotides: 9. Germline assignment: CDR1 DFQATT and CDR2 SNEGSKA (reference sequence). The CDR3 has 16 amino acids. CDR3 coding DNA: TGCAGTGCTAGTGGTCTAGCGGGGGGGCCACGAGATACGCAGTATTTT. Amino acid sequence: CSASGLAGGPRDTQYF.

V and J are TRBV4-2 and TRBJ2-2, with 7 bases identical to TRBD2. CDR1 and CDR2 (germline): LGHNA, YNFKEQ. With 0 bases clipped from V and 5 bases from J, the junction kept 6 bases outside the gene matches. The CDR3 covers 16 residues. CDR3 protein: CASSQEAGTTTGELFF. In DNA form, the CDR3 reads TGTGCCAGCAGCCAAGAAGCGGGGACTACTACCGGGGAGCTGTTTTTT.

The J gene is TRBJ2-1, the V gene TRBV29-1; the match to TRBD2 covers 9 bases. Germline values: CDR1 SQVTM, CDR2 ANQGSEA. The CDR3 loop spans 16 amino acids. The V segment lost 4 bases and the J segment 4 bases; nucleotides outside the gene matches: 11. The CDR3 DNA follows: TGCAGCGTTGCCCTAGCGGGGATTAATCGTTACAATGAGCAGTTCTTC. As protein: CSVALAGINRYNEQFF.

The chain employs TRBV12-5 and TRBJ2-2; D is possibly TRBD1 (5 bases). V was cut by 2 bases and J by 7 bases, with 11 bases left in between. From germline, CDR1 is LGHNT and CDR2 FRNRAP. The CDR3 runs 14 residues. The CDR3 sequence is CASGLSGAIGELFF. CDR3 coding DNA: TGTGCTAGTGGTTTGTCTGGGGCGATCGGGGAGCTGTTTTTT.

The chain combines TRBV4-2 with TRBJ1-1; 8 bases match TRBD1. The CDR3 has 19 residues. The J segment lost 0 bases and the V segment lost 4 bases, leaving 16 bases of the junction unmatched. Germline CDR1 and CDR2: LGHNA and YNFKEQ. This CDR3 is CASSPVILGQGALNTEAFF. DNA of the CDR3: TGTGCCAGCAGCCCCGTGATACTTGGACAGGGTGCCCTGAACACTGAAGCTTTCTTT.

This sequence joins TRBV3-1 (or the pseudogene TRBV3-2) and TRBJ1-1; no firm D call. This CDR3 comprises 15 residues. In germline, CDR1 is LGHDT, CDR2 YNNKEL (reference sequence). The V end lost 2 bases, the J end lost 1 base, and 11 bases lay between the germline ends. CDR3 protein: CASSQWQAGNTEAFF. CDR3 DNA: TGTGCCAGCAGCCAATGGCAGGCGGGGAACACTGAAGCTTTCTTT.

V gene TRBV21-1 combines with J gene TRBJ1-2; the D segment call TRBD1 is taken from the table without a DNA check. TRBV21-1 is noted as a pseudogene. CDR3 length equals 18 residues. The CDR3 DNA reads TGTGCCAGCAGCAAAGCGCTACCGGGCAGGGGATATGGGTATGGCTACACCTTC. Protein: CASSKALPGRGYGYGYTF.

This clone came up once. The genes are TRBV10-3 and TRBJ2-7, with TRBD1 matching 8 bases. This CDR3 comprises 17 residues. CDR1 is ENHRY and CDR2 is SYGVKD in the germline V gene. The junction had 14 bases not matched to a gene; V was cut back by 7 bases and J by 0 bases. For the CDR3, the DNA is TGTGCCATCAACCTTGGACAGGGACTTCCAAGCTCCTACGAGCAGTACTTC. Protein: CAINLGQGLPSSYEQYF.

This clone was seen a single time. V and J are TRBV11-3 and TRBJ2-2; D is possibly TRBD2 (6 bases). V lost 4 bases and J 5 bases, leaving 11 bases between the germline ends. CDR1 is SGHNT, CDR2 YENEEA, per germline. The CDR3 runs 14 residues. DNA of the CDR3: TGTGCCAGCAGCTCGGGGGTGGGGACCGGGGAGCTGTTTTTT. This gives the protein CASSSGVGTGELFF.

The chain joins TRBV5-8 to TRBJ2-1, with TRBD2 as a possible D gene (5 bases). Germline-derived CDR1 and CDR2 are SGHTS and YDEGEE. Trimming shortened V by 0 bases and J by 10 bases, and 20 bases separated the two germline ends. This CDR3 is 16 amino acids long. CDR3 in amino acids: CASSLEAANLPGEQFF. In DNA form, the CDR3 reads TGTGCCAGCAGCTTGGAAGCGGCCAATTTACCGGGGGAGCAGTTCTTC. Variable domain in full (rest from reference TRBV5-8 and TRBJ2-1): EAGVTQSPTHLIKTRGQQATLRCSPISGHTSVYWYQQALGLGLQFLLWYDEGEERNRGNFPPRFSGRQFPNYSSELNVNALELEDSALYLCASSLEAANLPGEQFFGPGTRLTVL.

The chain employs TRBV6-5 and TRBJ2-7; D ambiguous. The CDR3 consists of 16 residues. V was pared by 2 bases and J by 0 bases, with 14 bases between. CDR1 is MNHEY and CDR2 is SVGAGI in the germline V gene. The CDR3 sequence: CASSYEVTESSYEQYF. CDR3 nucleotides: TGTGCCAGCAGTTACGAGGTAACCGAGAGCTCCTACGAGCAGTACTTC.

This chain links TRBV30 with TRBJ1-1; a possible D gene is TRBD1 (6 bases). Germline lookup yields CDR1 GTSNPN and CDR2 SVGIG (reference sequence). This CDR3 has 16 amino acids. V dropped 0 bases and J dropped 1 base, with 15 bases sitting between them. As DNA, the CDR3 is TGTGCCTGGAGTGTACAGGGTTTTGTTAGGAACACTGAAGCTTTCTTT. The encoded protein is CAWSVQGFVRNTEAFF.

This rearrangement joins TRBV27 to TRBJ2-3, with 8 bases lining up with TRBD1. CDR3 length: 15 residues. CDR1 and CDR2 (germline): MNHEY, SMNVEV (reference sequence). Trimming took 6 bases from V and 4 from J; bases not matched to a gene: 9. CDR3 amino acids: CASRVNDRGSDTQYF. CDR3 nucleotide sequence: TGTGCCAGCAGAGTGAACGACAGGGGATCAGATACGCAGTATTTT.

The rearrangement links TRBV7-3 to TRBJ2-1, with 9 bases that match TRBD2. The CDR3 sequence is 15 residues long. The J segment lost 6 bases and the V segment lost 4 bases, leaving 7 bases of the junction unmatched. Germline V gives CDR1 SGHTA, CDR2 FQGTGA. The chain's CDR3 is CASSSSSGASNEQFF. For the CDR3, the DNA is TGTGCCAGCAGCTCATCTAGCGGGGCGTCCAATGAGCAGTTCTTC.